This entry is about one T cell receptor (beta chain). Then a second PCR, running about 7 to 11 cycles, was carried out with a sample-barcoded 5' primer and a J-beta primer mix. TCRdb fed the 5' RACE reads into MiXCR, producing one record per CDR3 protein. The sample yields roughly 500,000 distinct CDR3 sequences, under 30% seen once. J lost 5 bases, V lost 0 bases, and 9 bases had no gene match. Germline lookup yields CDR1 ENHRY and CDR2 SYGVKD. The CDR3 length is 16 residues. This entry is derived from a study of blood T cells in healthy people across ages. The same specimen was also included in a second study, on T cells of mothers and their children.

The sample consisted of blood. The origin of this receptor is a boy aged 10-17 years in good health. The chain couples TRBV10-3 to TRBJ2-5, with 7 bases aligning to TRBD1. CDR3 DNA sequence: TGTGCCATCAGTGAGTCGCAGGGGGTCTTCGGGGAGACCCAGTACTTC. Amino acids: CAISESQGVFGETQYF.